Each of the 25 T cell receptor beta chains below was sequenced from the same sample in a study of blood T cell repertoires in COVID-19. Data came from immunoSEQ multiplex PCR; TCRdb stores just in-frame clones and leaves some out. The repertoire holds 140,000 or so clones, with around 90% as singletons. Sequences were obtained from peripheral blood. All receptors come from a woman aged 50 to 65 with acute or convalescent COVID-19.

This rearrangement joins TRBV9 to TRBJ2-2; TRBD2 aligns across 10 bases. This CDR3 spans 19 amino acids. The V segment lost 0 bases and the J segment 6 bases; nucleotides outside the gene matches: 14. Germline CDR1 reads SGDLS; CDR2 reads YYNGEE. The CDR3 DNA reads TGTGCCAGCAGCGTAGGCCCGCGAGTCAGCGGGGGGGCGTCCGGGGAGCTGTTTTTT. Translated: CASSVGPRVSGGASGELFF.

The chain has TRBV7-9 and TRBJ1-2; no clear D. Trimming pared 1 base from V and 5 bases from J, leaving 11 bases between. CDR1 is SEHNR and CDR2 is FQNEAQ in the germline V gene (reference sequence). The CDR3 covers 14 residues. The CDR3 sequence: CASSLGRAEYGYTF. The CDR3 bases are TGTGCCAGCAGCTTAGGCCGCGCGGAATATGGCTACACCTTC.

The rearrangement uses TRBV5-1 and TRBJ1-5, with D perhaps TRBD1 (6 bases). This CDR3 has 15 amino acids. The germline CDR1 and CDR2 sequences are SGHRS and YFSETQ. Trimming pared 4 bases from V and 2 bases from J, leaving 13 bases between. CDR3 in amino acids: CASSLTGTGNQPQHF. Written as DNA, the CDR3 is TGCGCCAGCAGCCTTACAGGGACGGGCAATCAGCCCCAGCATTTT. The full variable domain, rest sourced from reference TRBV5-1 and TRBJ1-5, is KAGVTQTPRYLIKTRGQQVTLSCSPISGHRSVSWYQQTPGQGLQFLFEYFSETQRNKGNFPGRFSGRQFSNSRSEMNVSTLELGDSALYLCASSLTGTGNQPQHFGDGTRLSIL.

The CDR3 DNA reads as TGCGCCAGCAGCTTGGTTGGCACAACTAACTATGGCTACACCTTC. This sequence encodes CASSLVGTTNYGYTF. The chain recombines TRBV5-1 with TRBJ1-2; D gene uncertain. The CDR3 sequence is 15 residues long. Germline V gene data show CDR1 as SGHRS and CDR2 as YFSETQ. The V end lost 0 bases, the J end lost 0 bases, and 9 bases lay between the germline ends.

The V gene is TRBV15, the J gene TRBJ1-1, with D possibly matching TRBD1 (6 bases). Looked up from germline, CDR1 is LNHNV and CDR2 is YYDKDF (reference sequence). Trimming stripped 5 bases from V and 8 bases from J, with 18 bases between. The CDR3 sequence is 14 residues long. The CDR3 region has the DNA TGTGCCACCAGCCCCCAGGGGCAGAAGGTAGAAGCTTTCTTT. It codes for CATSPQGQKVEAFF.

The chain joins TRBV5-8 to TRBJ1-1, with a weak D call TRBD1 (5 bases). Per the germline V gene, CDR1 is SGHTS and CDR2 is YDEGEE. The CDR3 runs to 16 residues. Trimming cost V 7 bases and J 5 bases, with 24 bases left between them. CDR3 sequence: CASDRLLGQGGTEAFF. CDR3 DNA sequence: TGTGCCAGCGACCGACTACTCGGGCAGGGAGGAACTGAAGCTTTCTTT.

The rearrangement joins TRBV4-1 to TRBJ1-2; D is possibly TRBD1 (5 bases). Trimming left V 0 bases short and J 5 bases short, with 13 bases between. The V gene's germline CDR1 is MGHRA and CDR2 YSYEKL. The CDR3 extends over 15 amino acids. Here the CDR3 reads CASSQESDSTYGYTF. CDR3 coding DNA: TGCGCCAGCAGCCAAGAATCTGACAGCACTTATGGCTACACCTTC.

CDR3 amino acids: CASSQVGLAGAVGETQYF. The CDR3 DNA reads as TGCGCCAGCAGCCAAGTGGGACTAGCGGGAGCGGTGGGGGAGACCCAGTACTTC. V usage is TRBV4-1 and J usage is TRBJ2-5, with 14 bases fitting TRBD2. This CDR3 is 18 amino acids long. With 1 base clipped from V and 5 bases from J, the junction kept 9 bases outside the gene matches. Germline values: CDR1 MGHRA, CDR2 YSYEKL.

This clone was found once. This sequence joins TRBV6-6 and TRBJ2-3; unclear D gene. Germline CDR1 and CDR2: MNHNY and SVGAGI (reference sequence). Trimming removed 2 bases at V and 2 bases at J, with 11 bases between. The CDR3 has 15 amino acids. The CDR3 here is CASSYLGFFTDTQYF. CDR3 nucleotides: TGTGCCAGCAGTTACCTAGGCTTTTTCACAGATACGCAGTATTTT.

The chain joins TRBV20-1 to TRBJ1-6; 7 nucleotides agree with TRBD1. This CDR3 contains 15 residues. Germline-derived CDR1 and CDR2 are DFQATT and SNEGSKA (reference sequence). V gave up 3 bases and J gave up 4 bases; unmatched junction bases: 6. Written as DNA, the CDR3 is TGCAGTGCTAGTGTGGACAGGCCTTATAATTCACCCCTCCACTTT. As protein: CSASVDRPYNSPLHF.

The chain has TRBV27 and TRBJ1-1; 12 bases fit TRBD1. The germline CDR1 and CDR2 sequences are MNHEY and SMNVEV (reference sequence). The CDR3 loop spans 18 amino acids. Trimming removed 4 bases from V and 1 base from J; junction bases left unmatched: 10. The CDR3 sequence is CASSSSGTGGAGNTEAFF. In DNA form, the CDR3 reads TGTGCCAGCAGTTCTTCCGGGACAGGGGGCGCAGGGAACACTGAAGCTTTCTTT.

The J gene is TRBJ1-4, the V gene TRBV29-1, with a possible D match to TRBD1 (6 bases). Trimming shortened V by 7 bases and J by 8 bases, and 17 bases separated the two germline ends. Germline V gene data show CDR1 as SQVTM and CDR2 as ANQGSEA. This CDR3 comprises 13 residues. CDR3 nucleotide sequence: TGCAGCGCTACTCAGGGGATACGCGAAAAACTGTTTTTT. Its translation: CSATQGIREKLFF.

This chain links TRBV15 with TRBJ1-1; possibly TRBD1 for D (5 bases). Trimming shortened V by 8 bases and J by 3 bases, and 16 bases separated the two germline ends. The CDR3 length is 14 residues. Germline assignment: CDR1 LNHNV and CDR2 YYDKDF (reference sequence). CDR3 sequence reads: CATASLGAYTEAFF. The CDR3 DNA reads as TGTGCCACCGCCTCCTTAGGGGCTTACACTGAAGCTTTCTTT.

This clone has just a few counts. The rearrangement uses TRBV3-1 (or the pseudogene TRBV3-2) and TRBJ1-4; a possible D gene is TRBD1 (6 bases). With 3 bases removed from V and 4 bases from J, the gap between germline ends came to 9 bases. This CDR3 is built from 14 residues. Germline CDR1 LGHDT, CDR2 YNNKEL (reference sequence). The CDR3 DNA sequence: TGTGCCAGCAGCCAGTCGGACAGTAATGAAAAACTGTTTTTT. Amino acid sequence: CASSQSDSNEKLFF.

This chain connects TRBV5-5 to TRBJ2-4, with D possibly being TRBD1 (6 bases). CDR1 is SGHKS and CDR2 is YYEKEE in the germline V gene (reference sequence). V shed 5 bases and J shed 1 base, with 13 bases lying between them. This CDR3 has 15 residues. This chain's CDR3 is CASSPLGAAKNIQYF. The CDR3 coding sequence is TGTGCCAGCAGTCCCCTGGGGGCGGCCAAAAACATTCAGTACTTC. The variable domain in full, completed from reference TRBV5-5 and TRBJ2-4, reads DAGVTQSPTHLIKTRGQQVTLRCSPISGHKSVSWYQQVLGQGPQFIFQYYEKEERGRGNFPDRFSARQFPNYSSELNVNALLLGDSALYLCASSPLGAAKNIQYFGAGTRLSVL.

The CDR3 sequence is CAISGTGSWDTEAFF. The CDR3 nucleotides read TGTGCCATCAGCGGGACAGGGTCCTGGGACACTGAAGCTTTCTTT. The chain is built from TRBV10-3 and TRBJ1-1; TRBD1 matches 9 bases. Trimming removed 6 bases from V and 3 bases from J; junction bases left unmatched: 8. Looked up from germline, CDR1 is ENHRY and CDR2 is SYGVKD. The CDR3 is 15 amino acids.

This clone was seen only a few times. The CDR3 is CASSEGAYREIGNEQFF. In DNA form, the CDR3 reads TGTGCCAGCAGTGAAGGGGCCTACAGGGAAATTGGGAATGAGCAGTTCTTC. The chain combines TRBV2 with TRBJ2-1; possibly TRBD1 for D (6 bases). The V and J ends lost 1 base and 7 bases respectively, with 20 bases between them. Per the germline V gene, CDR1 is SNHLY and CDR2 is FYNNEI. The CDR3 consists of 17 residues.

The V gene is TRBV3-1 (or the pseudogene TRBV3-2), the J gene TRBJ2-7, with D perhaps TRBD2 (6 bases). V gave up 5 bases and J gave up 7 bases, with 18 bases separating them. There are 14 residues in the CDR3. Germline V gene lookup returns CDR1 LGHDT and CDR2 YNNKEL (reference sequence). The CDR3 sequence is CASSTMGGSDEQYF. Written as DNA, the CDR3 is TGTGCCAGCAGCACGATGGGGGGTTCTGATGAGCAGTACTTC.

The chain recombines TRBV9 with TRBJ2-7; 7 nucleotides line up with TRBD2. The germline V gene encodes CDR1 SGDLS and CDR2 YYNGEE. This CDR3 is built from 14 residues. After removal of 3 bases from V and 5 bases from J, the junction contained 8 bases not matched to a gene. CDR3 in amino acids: CASSGEGAWDEQYF. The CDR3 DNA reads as TGTGCCAGCAGCGGGGAGGGTGCTTGGGACGAGCAGTACTTC.

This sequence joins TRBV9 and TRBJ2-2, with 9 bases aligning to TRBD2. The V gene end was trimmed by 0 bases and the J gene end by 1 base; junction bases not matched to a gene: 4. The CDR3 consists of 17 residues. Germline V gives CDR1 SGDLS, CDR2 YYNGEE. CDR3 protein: CASSVGHSGGNTGELFF. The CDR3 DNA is TGTGCCAGCAGCGTAGGGCATAGCGGGGGGAACACCGGGGAGCTGTTTTTT.

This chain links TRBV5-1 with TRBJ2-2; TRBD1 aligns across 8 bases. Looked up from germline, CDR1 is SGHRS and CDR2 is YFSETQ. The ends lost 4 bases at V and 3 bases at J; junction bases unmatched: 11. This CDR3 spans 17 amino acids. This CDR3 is CASSQENRGADTGELFF. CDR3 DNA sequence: TGCGCCAGCAGCCAGGAGAACAGGGGGGCCGACACCGGGGAGCTGTTTTTT.

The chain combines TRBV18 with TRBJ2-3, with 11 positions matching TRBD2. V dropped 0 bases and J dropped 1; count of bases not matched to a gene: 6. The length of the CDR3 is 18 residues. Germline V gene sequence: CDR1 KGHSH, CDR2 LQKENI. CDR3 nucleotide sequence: TGTGCCAGCTCACCACCGGGTCTAGCGGGAGGTCGCACAGATACGCAGTATTTT. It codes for CASSPPGLAGGRTDTQYF.

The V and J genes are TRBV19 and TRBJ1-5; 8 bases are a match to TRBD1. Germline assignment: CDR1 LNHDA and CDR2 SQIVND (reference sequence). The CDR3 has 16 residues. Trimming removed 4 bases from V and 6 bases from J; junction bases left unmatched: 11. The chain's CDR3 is CASSRTGRASSQPQHF. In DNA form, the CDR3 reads TGTGCCAGTAGTAGGACAGGGCGGGCATCAAGTCAGCCCCAGCATTTT. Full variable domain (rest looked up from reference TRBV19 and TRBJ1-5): DGGITQSPKYLFRKEGQNVTLSCEQNLNHDAMYWYRQDPGQGLRLIYYSQIVNDFQKGDIAEGYSVSREKKESFPLTVTSAQKNPTAFYLCASSRTGRASSQPQHFGDGTRLSIL.

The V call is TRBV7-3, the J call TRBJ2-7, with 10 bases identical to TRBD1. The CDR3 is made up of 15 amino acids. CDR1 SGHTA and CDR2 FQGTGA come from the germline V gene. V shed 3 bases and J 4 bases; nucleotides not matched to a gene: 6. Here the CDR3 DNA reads TGTGCCAGCAGCTTCCGGGACAGGGGTCTGTACGAGCAGTACTTC. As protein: CASSFRDRGLYEQYF.

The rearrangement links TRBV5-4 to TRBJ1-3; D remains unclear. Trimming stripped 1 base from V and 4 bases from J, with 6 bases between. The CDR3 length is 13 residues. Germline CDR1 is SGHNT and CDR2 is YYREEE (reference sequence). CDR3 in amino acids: CASSLSMGNTIYF. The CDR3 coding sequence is TGTGCCAGCAGCTTGTCTATGGGAAACACCATATATTTT.